This TCR beta chain was sequenced in a study of beta chain features in type 1 diabetes. Based on CD45RO/CCR7/CD25/CD127/CD95/CD27, CD4+ regulatory, stem cell-like memory, naive and central memory cells were sorted. Expressed TCRB transcripts were sequenced, since all the RNA that had been isolated was reverse transcribed. There were millions of reads on average in the naive, central memory and regulatory T cell samples. Method: immunoSEQ multiplex PCR; TCRdb's copy keeps in-frame clones and lacks some. The table has about 260,000 clones, roughly two thirds seen once. Worth noting for this clone: Its specificity is unknown.

Overall study findings and caveats: Insertion counts at VDJ junctions were lower in type 1 diabetes patients, who also showed more deletions there. Patients' naive, central memory and regulatory TCRB repertoires appeared more alike than those of healthy donors.

Sequenced: naive CD4+ T cells from blood. The sequence came from a young man in good health.

The CDR3 reads CAISTGGFNQPQHF. The CDR3 coding sequence is TGTGCCATCAGTACAGGGGGCTTCAATCAGCCCCAGCATTTT. V is TRBV10-3 and J is TRBJ1-5, with 9 bases aligning to TRBD1. The CDR3 runs 14 residues. J was trimmed by 3 bases and V by 5 bases; bases with no gene match: 2. Germline loops: CDR1 ENHRY, CDR2 SYGVKD.